What follows are 3 T cell receptor beta chains derived from one specimen sequenced in a study of CXCR3-negative and CXCR3-positive naive CD8 T cells. The TRB cDNA libraries were prepared by 5' RACE with UMI labels. Reanalyzing the 5' RACE reads, TCRdb keeps one entry per CDR3 protein, without DNA. This listing includes 100,000 or so distinct CDR3 sequences. Material: naive CXCR3- CD8+ T cells from blood. Subset meaning: CD45RO-CCR7+CD27+CD95- naive CD8+ T cells lacking CXCR3 (TNR3-). These receptor sequences come from a human donor in good health. Some clones in this sample may be carry-over from other donors' samples.

CDR3 loop: CASSESSGTTNEQFF. The chain employs TRBV6-1 and TRBJ2-1; the TCRdb call, TRBD2, lacks DNA for checking. This CDR3 spans 15 amino acids. Germline loops: CDR1 MNHNS, CDR2 SASEGT.

The rearrangement joins TRBV5-4 to TRBJ2-7. From germline, CDR1 is SGHNT and CDR2 YYREEE (reference sequence). The CDR3 runs 14 residues. The CDR3 loop reads CASSLEVGLYEQYF.

J is TRBJ2-7 and V is TRBV3-1; lacking DNA, the TRBD1 call made by TCRdb goes unchecked. From germline, CDR1 is LGHDT and CDR2 YNNKEL (reference sequence). This CDR3 spans 15 amino acids. This chain's CDR3 is CASSSGAVSSYEQYF.